The source of this TCR beta chain is a study of read filtering for tumor transcriptome and immune sequencing. On the study more broadly: Patients were 17 male and some 13 female, mean age 65.9 years, range about 45 to 85. The study, taken as a whole, reports: Sorted CD138-negative bone marrow cells were not purified T cells. IR-seq and RNA-seq agreed better without single-read clonotypes.

Molecular barcoded adaptors covering alpha/delta and beta/gamma chains were used on approximately 440 ng RNA. TCRdb reprocessed the reads with MiXCR, giving one entry per CDR3 protein. In the table there are around 130,000 distinct CDR3 sequences, over 10% of which are singletons. The CDR3 length is 17 residues. The germline gives CDR1 MNHNS, CDR2 SASEGT. The V end lost 6 bases, the J end lost 5 bases, and 23 bases lay between the germline ends. This clonotype has more than one count but fewer than ten. Its antigen is not known. Being one base from a much bigger clone, this may be a read error. V is TRBV6-1 and J is TRBJ1-5; D is perhaps TRBD1 (5 bases). Sample: a population of CD138-negative cells sorted from bone marrow. The receptor's source is a donor aged 40 or older with multiple myeloma. Written as DNA, the CDR3 is TGTGCCAGCAGGGCTATGCCCCAGGATCGAGGGGATCAGCCCCAGCATTTT. It codes for CASRAMPQDRGDQPQHF.